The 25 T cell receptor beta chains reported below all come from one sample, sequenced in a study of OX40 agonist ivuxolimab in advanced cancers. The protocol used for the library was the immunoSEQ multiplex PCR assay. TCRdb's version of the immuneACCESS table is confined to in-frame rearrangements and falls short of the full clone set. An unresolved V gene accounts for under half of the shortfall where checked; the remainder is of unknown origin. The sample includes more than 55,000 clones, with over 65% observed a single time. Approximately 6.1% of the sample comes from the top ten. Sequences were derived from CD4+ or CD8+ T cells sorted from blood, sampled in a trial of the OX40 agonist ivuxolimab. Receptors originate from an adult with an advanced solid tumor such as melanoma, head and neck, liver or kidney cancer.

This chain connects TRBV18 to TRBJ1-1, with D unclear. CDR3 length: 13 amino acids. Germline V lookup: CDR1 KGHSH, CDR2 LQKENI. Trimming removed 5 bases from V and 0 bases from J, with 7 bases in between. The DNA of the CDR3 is TGTGCCAGCTCAAACGGCATGAACACTGAAGCTTTCTTT. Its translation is CASSNGMNTEAFF.

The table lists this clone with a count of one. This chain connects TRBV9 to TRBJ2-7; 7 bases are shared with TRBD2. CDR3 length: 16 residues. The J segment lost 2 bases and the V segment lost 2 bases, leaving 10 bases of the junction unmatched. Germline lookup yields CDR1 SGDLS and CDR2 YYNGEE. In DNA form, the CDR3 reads TGTGCCAGCAGCGTTGGGGACTCGGGGGGTGCCTACGAGCAGTACTTC. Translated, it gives CASSVGDSGGAYEQYF. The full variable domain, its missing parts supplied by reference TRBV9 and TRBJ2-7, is DSGVTQTPKHLITATGQRVTLRCSPRSGDLSVYWYQQSLDQGLQFLIQYYNGEERAKGNILERFSAQQFPDLHSELNLSSLELGDSALYFCASSVGDSGGAYEQYFGPGTRLTVT.

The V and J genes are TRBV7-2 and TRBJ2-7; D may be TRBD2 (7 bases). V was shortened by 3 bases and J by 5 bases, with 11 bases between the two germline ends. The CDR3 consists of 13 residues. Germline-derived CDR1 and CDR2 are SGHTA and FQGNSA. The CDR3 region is CASSFSGTNEQYF. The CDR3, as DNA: TGTGCCAGCAGCTTCAGCGGGACAAACGAGCAGTACTTC.

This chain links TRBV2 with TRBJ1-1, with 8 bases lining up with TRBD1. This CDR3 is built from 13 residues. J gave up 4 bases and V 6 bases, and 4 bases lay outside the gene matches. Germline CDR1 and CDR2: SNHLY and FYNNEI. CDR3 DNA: TGTGCCAGCAGGGACAGGGCGGGCACTGAAGCTTTCTTT. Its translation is CASRDRAGTEAFF.

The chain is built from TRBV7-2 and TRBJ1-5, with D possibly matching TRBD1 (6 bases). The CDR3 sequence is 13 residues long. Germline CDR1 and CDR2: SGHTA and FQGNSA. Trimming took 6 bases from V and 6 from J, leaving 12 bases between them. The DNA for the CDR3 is TGTGCCAGCAGTTCAGACAGGTTTCAGCCCCAGCATTTT. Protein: CASSSDRFQPQHF. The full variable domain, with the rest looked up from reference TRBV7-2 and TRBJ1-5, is GAGVSQSPSNKVTEKGKDVELRCDPISGHTALYWYRQSLGQGLEFLIYFQGNSAPDKSGLPSDRFSAERTGGSVSTLTIQRTQQEDSAVYLCASSSDRFQPQHFGDGTRLSIL.

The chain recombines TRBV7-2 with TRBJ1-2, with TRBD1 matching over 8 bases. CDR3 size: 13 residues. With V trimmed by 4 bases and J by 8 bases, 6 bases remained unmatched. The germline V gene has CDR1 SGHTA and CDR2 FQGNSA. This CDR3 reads CASSSRQGTGYTF. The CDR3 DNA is TGTGCCAGCAGCTCGAGACAGGGGACGGGCTACACCTTC.

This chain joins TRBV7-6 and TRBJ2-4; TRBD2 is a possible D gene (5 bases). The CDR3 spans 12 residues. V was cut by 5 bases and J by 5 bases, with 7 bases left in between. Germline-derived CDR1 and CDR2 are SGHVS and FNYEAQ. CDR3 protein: CASSPGENIQYF. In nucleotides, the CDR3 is TGTGCCAGCAGCCCCGGGGAAAACATTCAGTACTTC.

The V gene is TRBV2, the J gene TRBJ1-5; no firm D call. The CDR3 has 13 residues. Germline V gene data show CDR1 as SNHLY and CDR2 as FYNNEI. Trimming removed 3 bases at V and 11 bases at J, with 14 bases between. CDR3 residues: CASSDRSKTSQHF. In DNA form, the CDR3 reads TGTGCCAGCAGTGACAGGTCAAAGACATCCCAGCATTTT.

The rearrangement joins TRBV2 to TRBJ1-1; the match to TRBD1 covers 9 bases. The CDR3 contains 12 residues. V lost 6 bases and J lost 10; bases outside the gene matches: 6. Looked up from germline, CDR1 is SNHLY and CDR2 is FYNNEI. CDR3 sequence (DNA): TGTGCCAGCAGGAGGACAGGGGACGGAGCTTTCTTT. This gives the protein CASRRTGDGAFF.

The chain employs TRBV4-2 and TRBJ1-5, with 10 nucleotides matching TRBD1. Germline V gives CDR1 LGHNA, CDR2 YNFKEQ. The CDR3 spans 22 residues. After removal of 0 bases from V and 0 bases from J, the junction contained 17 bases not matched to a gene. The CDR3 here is CASSQEGIPGQGNSYSNQPQHF. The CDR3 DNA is TGTGCCAGCAGCCAAGAGGGGATTCCGGGACAGGGGAATTCTTATAGCAATCAGCCCCAGCATTTT.

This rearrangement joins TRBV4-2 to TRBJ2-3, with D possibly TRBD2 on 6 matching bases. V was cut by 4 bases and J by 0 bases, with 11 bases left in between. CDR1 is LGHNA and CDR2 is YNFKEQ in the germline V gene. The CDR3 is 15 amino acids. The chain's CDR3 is CASSPEGSSTDTQYF. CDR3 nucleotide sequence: TGTGCCAGCAGCCCGGAGGGGTCTAGCACAGATACGCAGTATTTT.

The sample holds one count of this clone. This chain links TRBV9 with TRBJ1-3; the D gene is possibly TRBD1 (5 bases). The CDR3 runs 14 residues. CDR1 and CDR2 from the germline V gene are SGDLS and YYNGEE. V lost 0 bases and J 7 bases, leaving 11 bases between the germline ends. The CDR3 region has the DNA TGTGCCAGCAGCGTAGGGGGGATTGATAACACCATATATTTT. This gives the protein CASSVGGIDNTIYF.

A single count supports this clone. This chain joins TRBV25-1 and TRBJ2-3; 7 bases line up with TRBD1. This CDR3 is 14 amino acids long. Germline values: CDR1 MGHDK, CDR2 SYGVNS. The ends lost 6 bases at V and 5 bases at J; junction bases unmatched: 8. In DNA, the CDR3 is TGTGCCAGCAGGCAGACAGGGCCTGGAGATACGCAGTATTTT. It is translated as CASRQTGPGDTQYF.

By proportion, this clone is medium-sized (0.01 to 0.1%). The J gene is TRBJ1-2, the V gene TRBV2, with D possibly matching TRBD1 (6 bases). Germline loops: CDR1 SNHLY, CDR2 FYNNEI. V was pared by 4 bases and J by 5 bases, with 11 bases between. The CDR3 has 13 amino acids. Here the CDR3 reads CASSVRGWYGYTF. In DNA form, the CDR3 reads TGTGCCAGCAGTGTCAGGGGTTGGTATGGCTACACCTTC.

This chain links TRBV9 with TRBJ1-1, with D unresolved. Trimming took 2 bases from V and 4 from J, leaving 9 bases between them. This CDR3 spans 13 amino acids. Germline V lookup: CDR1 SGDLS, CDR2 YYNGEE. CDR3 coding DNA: TGTGCCAGCAGCGTCGCGACCGCCACTGAAGCTTTCTTT. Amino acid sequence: CASSVATATEAFF.

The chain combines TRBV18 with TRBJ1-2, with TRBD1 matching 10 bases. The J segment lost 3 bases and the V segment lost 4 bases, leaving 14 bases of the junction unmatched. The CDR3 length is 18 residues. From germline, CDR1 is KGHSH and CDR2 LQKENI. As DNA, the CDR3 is TGTGCCAGCTCACTACAGTATGTGACAGGGGGCGAGGACTATGGCTACACCTTC. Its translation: CASSLQYVTGGEDYGYTF.

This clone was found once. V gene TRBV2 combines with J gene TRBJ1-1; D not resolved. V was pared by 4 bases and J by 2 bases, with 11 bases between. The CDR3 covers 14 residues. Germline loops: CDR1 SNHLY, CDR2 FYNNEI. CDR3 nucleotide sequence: TGTGCCAGCAGTGTGGACGGATATAACACTGAAGCTTTCTTT. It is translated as CASSVDGYNTEAFF.

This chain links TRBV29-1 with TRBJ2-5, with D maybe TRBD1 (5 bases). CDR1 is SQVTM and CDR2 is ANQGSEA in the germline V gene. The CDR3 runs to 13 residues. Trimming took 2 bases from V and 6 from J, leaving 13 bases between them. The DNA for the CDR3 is TGCAGCGTTGAACCGACAGACCGTAAGACCCAGTACTTC. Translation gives CSVEPTDRKTQYF.

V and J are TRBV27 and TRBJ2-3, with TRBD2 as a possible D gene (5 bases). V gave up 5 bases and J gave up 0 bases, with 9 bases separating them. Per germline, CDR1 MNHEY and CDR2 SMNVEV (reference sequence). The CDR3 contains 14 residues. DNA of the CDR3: TGTGCCAGCAGTCTGAGGGTTAGCACAGATACGCAGTATTTT. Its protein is CASSLRVSTDTQYF.

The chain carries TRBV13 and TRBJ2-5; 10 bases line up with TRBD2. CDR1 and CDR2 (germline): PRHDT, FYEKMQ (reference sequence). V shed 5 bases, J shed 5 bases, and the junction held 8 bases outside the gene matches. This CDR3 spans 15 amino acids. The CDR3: CASSARTSGEETQYF. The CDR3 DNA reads TGTGCCAGCAGCGCCCGGACTAGCGGCGAGGAGACCCAGTACTTC.

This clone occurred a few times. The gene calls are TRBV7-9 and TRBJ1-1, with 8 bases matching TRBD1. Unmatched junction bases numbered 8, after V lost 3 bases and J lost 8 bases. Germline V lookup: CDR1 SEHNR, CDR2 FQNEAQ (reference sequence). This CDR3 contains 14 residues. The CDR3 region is CASSLTGEASEAFF. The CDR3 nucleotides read TGTGCCAGCAGCTTGACAGGGGAGGCGAGCGAAGCTTTCTTT.

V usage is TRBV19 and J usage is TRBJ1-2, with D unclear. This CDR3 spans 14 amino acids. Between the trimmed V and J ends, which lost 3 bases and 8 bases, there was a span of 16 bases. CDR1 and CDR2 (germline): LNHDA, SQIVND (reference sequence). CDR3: CASSIIPGVLGYTF. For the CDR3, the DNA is TGTGCCAGTAGTATCATCCCAGGAGTATTAGGCTACACCTTC. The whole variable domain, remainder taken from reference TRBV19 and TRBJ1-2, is DGGITQSPKYLFRKEGQNVTLSCEQNLNHDAMYWYRQDPGQGLRLIYYSQIVNDFQKGDIAEGYSVSREKKESFPLTVTSAQKNPTAFYLCASSIIPGVLGYTFGSGTRLTVV.

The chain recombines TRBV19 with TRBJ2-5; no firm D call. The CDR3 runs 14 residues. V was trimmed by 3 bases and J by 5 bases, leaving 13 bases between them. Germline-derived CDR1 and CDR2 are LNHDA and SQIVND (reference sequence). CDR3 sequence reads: CASSMWTSLETQYF. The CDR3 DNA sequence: TGTGCCAGTAGTATGTGGACGTCTCTGGAGACCCAGTACTTC. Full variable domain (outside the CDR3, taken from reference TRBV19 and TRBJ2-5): DGGITQSPKYLFRKEGQNVTLSCEQNLNHDAMYWYRQDPGQGLRLIYYSQIVNDFQKGDIAEGYSVSREKKESFPLTVTSAQKNPTAFYLCASSMWTSLETQYFGPGTRLLVL.

CDR3 in amino acids: CASSVGTSGRNLKETQYF. In nucleotides, the CDR3 is TGTGCCAGCAGCGTAGGGACTAGCGGGAGAAATCTAAAAGAGACCCAGTACTTC. The gene calls are TRBV9 and TRBJ2-5, with TRBD2 identical over 13 bases. With V trimmed by 0 bases and J by 3 bases, 8 bases remained unmatched. The CDR3 is made up of 18 amino acids. Looked up from germline, CDR1 is SGDLS and CDR2 is YYNGEE.

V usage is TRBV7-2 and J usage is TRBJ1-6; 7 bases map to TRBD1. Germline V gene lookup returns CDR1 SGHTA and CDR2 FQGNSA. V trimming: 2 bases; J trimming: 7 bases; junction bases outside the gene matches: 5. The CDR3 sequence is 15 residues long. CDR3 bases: TGTGCCAGCAGCTTATCGACAGGGAAAAATTCACCCCTCCACTTT. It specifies CASSLSTGKNSPLHF.